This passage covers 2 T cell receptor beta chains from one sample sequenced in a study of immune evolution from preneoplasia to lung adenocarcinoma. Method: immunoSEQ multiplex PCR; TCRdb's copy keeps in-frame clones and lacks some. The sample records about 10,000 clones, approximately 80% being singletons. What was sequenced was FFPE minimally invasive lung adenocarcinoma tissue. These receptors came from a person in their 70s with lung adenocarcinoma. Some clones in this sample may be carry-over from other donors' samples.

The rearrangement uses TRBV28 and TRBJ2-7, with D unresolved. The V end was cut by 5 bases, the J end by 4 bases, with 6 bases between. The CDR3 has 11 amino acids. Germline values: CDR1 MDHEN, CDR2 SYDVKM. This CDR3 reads CASSLRYEQYF. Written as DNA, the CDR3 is TGTGCCAGCAGTCTAAGGTACGAGCAGTACTTC.

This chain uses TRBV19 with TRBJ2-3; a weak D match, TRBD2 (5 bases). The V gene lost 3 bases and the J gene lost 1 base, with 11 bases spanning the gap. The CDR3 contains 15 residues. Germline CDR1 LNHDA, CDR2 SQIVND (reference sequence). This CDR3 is CASSIRLGGTDTQYF. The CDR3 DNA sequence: TGTGCCAGTAGTATCCGGCTGGGAGGCACAGATACGCAGTATTTT.